The 14 T cell receptor beta chains listed next were all sequenced from one sample in a study of T cell clonality in common variable immunodeficiency. Findings of the study overall: Common variable immunodeficiency TCR beta sequences reportedly had fewer deletions and N-nucleotide insertions.

No antigen has been assigned to these receptors. Assay: immunoSEQ multiplex PCR; the TCRdb copy retains only in-frame clones and omits some. This sample has 23,000 or so clones, each found more than once. Material for sequencing was peripheral blood mononuclear cells. These TCRs come from a human donor with common variable immunodeficiency.

This clone occurred a few times. The CDR3 end lies 3 residues beyond the end of the read and is filled in from the germline J gene. The chain joins TRBV5-1 to TRBJ2-5; 8 bases line up with TRBD1. V shed 0 bases, J shed 4 bases, and the junction held 5 bases outside the gene matches. The CDR3 is 15 amino acids. CDR1 SGHRS and CDR2 YFSETQ come from the germline V gene. CDR3 sequence: CASSLEDRVGETQYF. Incomplete CDR3 DNA: TGCGCCAGCAGCTTGGAGGACAGGGTAGGAGAGACC.

The sample holds a few counts of this clone. The read terminates 3 residues before the CDR3 end, so the remaining end is supplied by the germline J gene. V and J are TRBV11-3 and TRBJ2-1; D remains ambiguous. The V gene lost 3 bases and the J gene lost 4 bases, with 10 bases spanning the gap. The CDR3 has 14 residues. Germline loops: CDR1 SGHNT, CDR2 YENEEA. CDR3 DNA (partial): TGTGCCAGCAGCTTGAAGTCAGCGTACAATGAG. It is translated as CASSLKSAYNE. The complete CDR3 reads CASSLKSAYNEQFF.

This clone was seen repeatedly, ten times or more. The CDR3 bases that were read are TGTGCCAGCAGCTTAGCGACGACTGTTACAGATACG. Translation gives CASSLATTVTDT. The full CDR3 is CASSLATTVTDTQYF. The chain uses TRBV7-2 and TRBJ2-3; D remains unclear. The CDR3 end falls 3 residues outside the read, so it is completed with the germline J gene. This CDR3 spans 15 amino acids. Germline V lookup: CDR1 SGHTA, CDR2 FQGNSA. Deletions cut 0 bases from V and 3 bases from J, with 10 bases between.

Comment on this clone: The read ends 3 residues shy of where the CDR3 ends; the end is completed using the germline J gene. The J gene is TRBJ1-1, the V gene TRBV20-1, with TRBD1 matching 9 bases. CDR3 length equals 14 residues. Germline lookup yields CDR1 DFQATT and CDR2 SNEGSKA (reference sequence). V was pared by 6 bases and J by 3 bases, with 8 bases of the junction left unmatched. The sequenced part of the CDR3 DNA is TGCAGTGCGCCAAACAGGGGGCGGGACACTGAA. It translates to CSAPNRGRDTE. The full CDR3 is CSAPNRGRDTEAFF.

As regards this clone: The CDR3 end lies 3 residues beyond the end of the read and is filled in from the germline J gene. This chain uses TRBV10-3 with TRBJ1-6; the D gene is possibly TRBD1 (6 bases). The CDR3 runs 13 residues. V lost 11 bases and J 8 bases, leaving 16 bases between the germline ends. In germline, CDR1 is ENHRY, CDR2 SYGVKD. The CDR3: CAARPGEDSPLHF. The CDR3 bases that were read are TGTGCCGCTCGCCCAGGGGAAGATTCACCC.

This clone was observed a few times. The CDR3 extends 3 residues past the end of the read, so its final part is completed from the germline J gene. This chain links TRBV7-2 with TRBJ1-2; D is perhaps TRBD1 (6 bases). The V end lost 0 bases, the J end lost 2 bases, and 10 bases lay between the germline ends. CDR1 and CDR2 (germline): SGHTA, FQGNSA. CDR3 length: 15 residues. CDR3 bases read: TGTGCCAGCAGCTTAGCTGGACAGATAAACTATGGC. Protein: CASSLAGQINYG. Given in full, the CDR3 is CASSLAGQINYGYTF.

Of note for this clone: The read terminates 3 residues ahead of where the CDR3 ends, so the germline J gene completes it. This chain uses TRBV30 with TRBJ2-5; 10 bases fit TRBD2. The germline V gene encodes CDR1 GTSNPN and CDR2 SVGIG (reference sequence). V was clipped by 0 bases and J by 2 bases; unmatched bases: 3. This CDR3 spans 15 amino acids. The CDR3 sequence is CAWSVASGGQETQYF. Incomplete CDR3 DNA: TGTGCCTGGAGTGTAGCTAGCGGGGGTCAAGAGACC.

Note on this clone: Sequence at one end of the junction differs from germline and may be a read error. The read terminates 3 residues ahead of where the CDR3 ends, so the germline J gene completes it. The rearrangement uses TRBV19 and TRBJ1-6, with TRBD1 as a possible D gene (5 bases). Germline V gene sequence: CDR1 LNHDA, CDR2 SQIVND (reference sequence). The CDR3 loop spans 16 amino acids. The CDR3 bases that were read are TGTGCCAGTAGTATAGGTTCGACAGCCTATAAGTCACCC. It yields the protein CASSIGSTAYKSP. The full CDR3 protein reads CASSIGSTAYKSPLHF.

This clone appeared many times. The read ends 3 residues before the CDR3 terminus; that terminus is restored from the germline J gene. The gene calls are TRBV29-1 and TRBJ1-1, with D possibly being TRBD1 (6 bases). Per germline, CDR1 SQVTM and CDR2 ANQGSEA. V lost 4 bases and J lost 5, with 11 bases in between. The CDR3 runs 12 residues. CDR3 DNA (partial): TGCAGCGTTGGGCGGGGGGCAACTGAA. It is translated as CSVGRGATE. The whole CDR3 protein is CSVGRGATEAFF.

This clone appeared many times. The read ends 3 residues shy of where the CDR3 ends; the end is completed using the germline J gene. The rearrangement links TRBV19 to TRBJ1-2; D is perhaps TRBD1 (6 bases). The V and J ends lost 5 bases and 2 bases respectively, with 18 bases between them. The germline V gene encodes CDR1 LNHDA and CDR2 SQIVND (reference sequence). The CDR3 length is 16 residues. The CDR3 sequence: CASSGGNRVDNYGYTF. The CDR3 bases that were read are TGTGCCAGTAGTGGGGGAAACAGGGTTGACAACTATGGC.

This clone appeared many times. The read terminates 3 residues ahead of where the CDR3 ends, so the germline J gene completes it. The rearrangement uses TRBV30 and TRBJ2-1, with D unclear. V lost 4 bases and J 0 bases, leaving 10 bases between the germline ends. CDR3 length: 14 amino acids. Germline V gene sequence: CDR1 GTSNPN, CDR2 SVGIG (reference sequence). The part of the CDR3 DNA that was read is TGTGCCTGGAAGCCTGAAGTCTCCTACAATGAG. Translating it yields CAWKPEVSYNE. From start to end, the CDR3 is CAWKPEVSYNEQFF.

Remarks on this clone: The read is 3 residues too short to cover the CDR3 end, so that end is filled in from the germline J gene. The V gene is TRBV19, the J gene TRBJ1-2; no clear D gene. The CDR3 runs 15 residues. V lost 5 bases and J 5 bases, leaving 18 bases between the germline ends. CDR1 is LNHDA, CDR2 SQIVND, per germline (reference sequence). The DNA read from the CDR3 is TGTGCCAGTAGTCCTTCCGTTGGCGGGAGATATGGC. Its protein product is CASSPSVGGRYG. The CDR3 reads in full as CASSPSVGGRYGYTF.

This clone was counted a few times. The sequence runs out 3 residues before the end of the CDR3; the remainder is reconstructed from the germline J gene. This sequence joins TRBV6-2 or TRBV6-3 and TRBJ1-1; possible D gene TRBD1, 6 bases. The germline V gene has CDR1 MNHEY and CDR2 SVGEGT. The V and J ends lost 1 base and 3 bases respectively, with 9 bases between them. CDR3 size: 14 residues. CDR3 DNA (partial): TGTGCCAGCAGTTACTTGGGGGCGGACACTGAA. Encoded protein: CASSYLGADTE. The complete CDR3 protein is CASSYLGADTEAFF.

Concerning this clone: The observed sequence ends 3 residues before the CDR3 terminus, with the missing tail filled in from the germline J gene. The V gene is TRBV30, the J gene TRBJ2-3; 7 bases fit TRBD2. This CDR3 has 14 amino acids. J lost 0 bases, V lost 2 bases, and 2 bases had no gene match. CDR1 is GTSNPN, CDR2 SVGIG, per germline (reference sequence). CDR3: CAWSIGGSTDTQYF. The covered CDR3 bases are TGTGCCTGGAGTATCGGGGGGAGCACAGATACG.